This record concerns one T cell receptor (beta chain) sequence. This same CDR3 is encoded by further DNA sequences in the sample. This specimen comes from a study of blood T cell repertoires in COVID-19. Some clones are missing from TCRdb's copy, which holds only in-frame ones; the method was immunoSEQ multiplex PCR. The table records approximately 220,000 clones, approximately 86% of them present only once. The germline V gene encodes CDR1 SGHTA and CDR2 FQGNSA. Between the trimmed V and J ends, which lost 4 bases and 5 bases, there was a span of 9 bases. The CDR3 has 13 residues. The genes are TRBV7-2 and TRBJ1-5; TRBD1 might be the D (5 bases). This TCR was recovered from a woman aged 25-40 years with acute COVID-19. Sequencing was performed on PBMCs or T cells enriched from blood (not recorded which). The CDR3 is CASSSQGDQPQHF. The CDR3 DNA reads TGTGCCAGCAGCTCGCAGGGTGATCAGCCCCAGCATTTT.